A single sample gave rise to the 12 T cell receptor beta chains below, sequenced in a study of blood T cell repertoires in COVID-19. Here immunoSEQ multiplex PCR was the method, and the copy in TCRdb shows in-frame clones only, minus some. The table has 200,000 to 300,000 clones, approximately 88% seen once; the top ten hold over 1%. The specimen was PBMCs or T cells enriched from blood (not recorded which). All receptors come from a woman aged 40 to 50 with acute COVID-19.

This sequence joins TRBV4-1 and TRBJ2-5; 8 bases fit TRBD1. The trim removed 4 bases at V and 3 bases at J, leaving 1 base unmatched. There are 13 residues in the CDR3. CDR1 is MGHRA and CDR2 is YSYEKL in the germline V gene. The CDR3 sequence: CASSRTGKETQYF. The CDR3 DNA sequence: TGCGCCAGCAGCCGGACAGGGAAAGAGACCCAGTACTTC.

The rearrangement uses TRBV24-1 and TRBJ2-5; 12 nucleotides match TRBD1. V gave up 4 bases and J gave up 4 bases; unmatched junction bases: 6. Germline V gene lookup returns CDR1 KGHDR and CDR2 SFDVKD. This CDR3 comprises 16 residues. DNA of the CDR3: TGTGCCACCAGTGACCCTGGGGACAGGGGGCTAGAGACCCAGTACTTC. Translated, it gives CATSDPGDRGLETQYF.

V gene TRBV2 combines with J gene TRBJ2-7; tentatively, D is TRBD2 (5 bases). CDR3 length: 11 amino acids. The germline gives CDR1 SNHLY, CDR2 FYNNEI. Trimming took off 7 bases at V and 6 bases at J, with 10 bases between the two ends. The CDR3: CASKLAGEQYV. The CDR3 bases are TGTGCCAGCAAACTTGCGGGCGAGCAGTACGTC.

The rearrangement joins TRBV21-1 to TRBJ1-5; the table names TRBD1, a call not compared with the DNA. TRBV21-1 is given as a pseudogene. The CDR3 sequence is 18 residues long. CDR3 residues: CASSKVQGESHSNQPQHF. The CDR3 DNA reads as TGTGCCAGCAGCAAAGTACAGGGGGAAAGCCATAGCAATCAGCCCCAGCATTTT.

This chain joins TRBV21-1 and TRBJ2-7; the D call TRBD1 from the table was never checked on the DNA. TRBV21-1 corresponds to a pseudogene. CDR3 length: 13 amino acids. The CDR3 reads CASRGATIYEQYV. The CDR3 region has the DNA TGTGCCAGCCGTGGGGCTACTATCTACGAGCAGTACGTC.

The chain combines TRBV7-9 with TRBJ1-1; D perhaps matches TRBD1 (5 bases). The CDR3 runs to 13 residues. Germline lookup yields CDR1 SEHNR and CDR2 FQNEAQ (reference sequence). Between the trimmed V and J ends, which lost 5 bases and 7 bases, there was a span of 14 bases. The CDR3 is CASSRRDYGEAFF. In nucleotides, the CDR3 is TGTGCCAGCAGCCGCAGGGATTACGGTGAAGCTTTCTTT.

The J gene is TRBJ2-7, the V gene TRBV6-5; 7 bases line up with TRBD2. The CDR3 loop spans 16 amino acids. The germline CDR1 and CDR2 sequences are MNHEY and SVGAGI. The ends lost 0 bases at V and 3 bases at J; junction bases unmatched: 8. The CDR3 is CASSYSRTRGLYEQYF. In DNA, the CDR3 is TGTGCCAGCAGTTACTCGAGGACTAGAGGCCTCTACGAGCAGTACTTC.

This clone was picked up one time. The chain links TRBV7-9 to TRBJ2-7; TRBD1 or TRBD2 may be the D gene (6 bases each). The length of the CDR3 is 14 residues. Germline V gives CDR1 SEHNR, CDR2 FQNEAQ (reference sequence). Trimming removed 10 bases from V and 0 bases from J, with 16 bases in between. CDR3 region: CAINRAGSSYEQYV. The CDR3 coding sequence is TGTGCCATCAACAGGGCCGGGAGCTCCTACGAGCAGTACGTC.

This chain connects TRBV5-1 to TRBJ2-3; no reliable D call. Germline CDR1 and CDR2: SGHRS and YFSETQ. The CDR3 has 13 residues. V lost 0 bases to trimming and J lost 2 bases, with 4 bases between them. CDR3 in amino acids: CASSLDYTDTQYF. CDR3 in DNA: TGCGCCAGCAGCTTGGACTACACAGATACGCAGTATTTT.

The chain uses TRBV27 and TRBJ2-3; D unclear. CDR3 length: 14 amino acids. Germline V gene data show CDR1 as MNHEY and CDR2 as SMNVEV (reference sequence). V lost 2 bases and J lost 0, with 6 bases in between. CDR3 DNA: TGTGCCAGCAGTTTAATCGGGAGCACAGATACGCAGTATTTT. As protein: CASSLIGSTDTQYF.

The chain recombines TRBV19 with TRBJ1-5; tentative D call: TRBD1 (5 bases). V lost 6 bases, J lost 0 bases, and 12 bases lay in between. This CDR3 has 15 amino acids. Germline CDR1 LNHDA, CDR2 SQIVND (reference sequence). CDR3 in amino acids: CASSRRGNSNQPQHF. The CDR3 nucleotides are TGTGCCAGTAGCAGGAGGGGAAATAGCAATCAGCCCCAGCATTTT.

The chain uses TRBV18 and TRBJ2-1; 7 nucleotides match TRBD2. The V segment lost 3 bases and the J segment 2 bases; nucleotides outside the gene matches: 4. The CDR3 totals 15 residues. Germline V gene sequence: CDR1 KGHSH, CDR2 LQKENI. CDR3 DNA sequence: TGTGCCAGCTCACCGACTAGCACAACCTACAATGAGCAGTTCTTC. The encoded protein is CASSPTSTTYNEQFF.